These 25 T cell receptor beta chains were sequenced from one sample in a study of vaccination effects on CD4 cells after COVID-19. For these receptors, no antigen is known. Sequencing in the ViraFEST assay came after antigen-specific CD4+ T cells had been expanded with viral peptide pools, which were used to stimulate PBMC. Cultured cells yielded isolated CD4+ T cells after approximately nine days. Vaccination of participants consisted of two doses of either the BNT162b2 or mRNA-1273 vaccine. Sequencing was performed with immunoSEQ multiplex PCR; in TCRdb, only in-frame clones are kept and a portion is missing. The table shows tens of thousands of clones, with about three quarters occurring only once. The sample consisted of CD4+ T cells from PBMCs cultured with HCoV-229E spike peptides, taken after COVID-19 vaccination. The origin of the receptors is a human donor who received a COVID-19 vaccine.

The V gene is TRBV30, the J gene TRBJ2-3; D not certain. The length of the CDR3 is 13 residues. Trimming shortened V by 2 bases and J by 4 bases, and 10 bases separated the two germline ends. Germline V gene lookup returns CDR1 GTSNPN and CDR2 SVGIG (reference sequence). This CDR3 is CAWSLRLPDTQYF. The DNA of the CDR3 is TGTGCCTGGAGTCTTCGCCTACCAGATACGCAGTATTTT.

The chain joins TRBV7-3 to TRBJ2-4, with D uncertain. This CDR3 is 15 amino acids long. CDR1 and CDR2 (germline): SGHTA, FQGTGA. Deletions cut 4 bases from V and 6 bases from J, with 16 bases between. CDR3 nucleotide sequence: TGTGCCAGCAGCTCTTCGTCCACAACTGGAAACATTCAGTACTTC. Amino acids: CASSSSSTTGNIQYF.

The V and J genes are TRBV19 and TRBJ2-1, with a tentative D call TRBD1 (6 bases). The CDR3 has 17 residues. CDR1 is LNHDA and CDR2 is SQIVND in the germline V gene (reference sequence). V lost 1 base and J lost 4, with 17 bases in between. CDR3: CASSIAAGTTTYNEQFF. For the CDR3, the DNA is TGTGCCAGTAGTATAGCGGCCGGGACAACCACTTACAATGAGCAGTTCTTC. Looking up the rest from reference TRBV19 and TRBJ2-1 gives the full variable domain: DGGITQSPKYLFRKEGQNVTLSCEQNLNHDAMYWYRQDPGQGLRLIYYSQIVNDFQKGDIAEGYSVSREKKESFPLTVTSAQKNPTAFYLCASSIAAGTTTYNEQFFGPGTRLTVL.

This chain connects TRBV21-1 to TRBJ2-5. TRBV21-1 is noted as a pseudogene. The CDR3 runs 16 residues. The CDR3 bases are TGTGCCAGCAGCAAACTCGGGGCATCACGAAAAGAGACCCAGTACTTC. Encoded protein: CASSKLGASRKETQYF.

This clone was recorded only once. The V gene is TRBV5-5, the J gene TRBJ2-7; D is undetermined. Trimming stripped 1 base from V and 3 bases from J, with 8 bases between. Germline V gene sequence: CDR1 SGHKS, CDR2 YYEKEE (reference sequence). The CDR3 loop spans 13 amino acids. The CDR3 is CASSLFLNYEQYV. The CDR3 bases are TGTGCCAGCAGCTTGTTTCTGAACTACGAGCAGTACGTC.

The chain carries TRBV5-1 and TRBJ1-1, with D possibly matching TRBD1 (5 bases). Germline CDR1 reads SGHRS; CDR2 reads YFSETQ. This CDR3 has 13 residues. V lost 2 bases and J lost 5, with 10 bases in between. The CDR3 region is CASSFSGTTEAFF. CDR3 nucleotides: TGCGCCAGCAGCTTCTCGGGGACGACTGAAGCTTTCTTT. Filled out from reference TRBV5-1 and TRBJ1-1, the complete variable domain reads KAGVTQTPRYLIKTRGQQVTLSCSPISGHRSVSWYQQTPGQGLQFLFEYFSETQRNKGNFPGRFSGRQFSNSRSEMNVSTLELGDSALYLCASSFSGTTEAFFGQGTRLTVV.

This sequence joins TRBV3-1 (or the pseudogene TRBV3-2) and TRBJ1-2; maybe TRBD1 (5 bases). The CDR3 runs to 13 residues. V lost 4 bases and J lost 4, with 10 bases in between. From germline, CDR1 is LGHDT and CDR2 YNNKEL (reference sequence). This chain's CDR3 is CASSPPGGYGYTF. The CDR3 bases are TGTGCCAGCAGCCCACCGGGGGGCTATGGCTACACCTTC.

The CDR3 here is CASSGLAGRQYV. The DNA of the CDR3 is TGTGCCAGCAGCGGACTAGCGGGGCGACAGTACGTC. The V and J genes are TRBV6-2 or TRBV6-3 and TRBJ2-7; 12 nucleotides agree with TRBD2. CDR1 is MNHEY, CDR2 SVGEGT, per germline. The CDR3 extends over 12 amino acids. V lost 6 bases and J lost 10; bases outside the gene matches: 4.

The V call is TRBV30, the J call TRBJ1-2; 9 bases line up with TRBD1. This CDR3 region has 19 residues. J lost 0 bases, V lost 6 bases, and 20 bases had no gene match. Germline CDR1 reads GTSNPN; CDR2 reads SVGIG (reference sequence). CDR3 DNA sequence: TGTGCCTGCCGAATCCAGACAGGGGGACGCCCGCGACCTAACTATGGCTACACCTTC. This encodes CACRIQTGGRPRPNYGYTF.

The rearrangement uses TRBV2 and TRBJ1-5; D possibly corresponds to TRBD1 (6 bases). V was clipped by 0 bases and J by 7 bases, with 10 bases between them. The CDR3 has 14 residues. Germline CDR1 SNHLY, CDR2 FYNNEI. CDR3 residues: CASSEAPGEQPQHF. Written as DNA, the CDR3 is TGTGCCAGCAGTGAAGCCCCAGGGGAGCAGCCCCAGCATTTT. The full variable domain, with the rest looked up from reference TRBV2 and TRBJ1-5, is EPEVTQTPSHQVTQMGQEVILRCVPISNHLYFYWYRQILGQKVEFLVSFYNNEISEKSEIFDDQFSVERPDGSNFTLKIRSTKLEDSAMYFCASSEAPGEQPQHFGDGTRLSIL.

The chain has TRBV24-1 and TRBJ1-4, with D possibly being TRBD1 (5 bases). Germline loops: CDR1 KGHDR, CDR2 SFDVKD. This CDR3 contains 14 residues. Trimming removed 9 bases at V and 7 bases at J, with 17 bases between. CDR3 sequence (DNA): TGTGCCACCTCGGCGGGCAGCGGGACTGAAAAACTGTTTTTT. It translates to CATSAGSGTEKLFF.

The chain joins TRBV2 to TRBJ1-3; D remains unclear. This CDR3 spans 14 amino acids. V was trimmed by 7 bases and J by 0 bases, leaving 10 bases between them. Germline V gene data show CDR1 as SNHLY and CDR2 as FYNNEI. The CDR3 is CASKGTFSGNTIYF. CDR3 DNA: TGTGCCAGCAAGGGAACATTCTCTGGAAACACCATATATTTT. The whole variable domain, filled in from reference TRBV2 and TRBJ1-3, reads EPEVTQTPSHQVTQMGQEVILRCVPISNHLYFYWYRQILGQKVEFLVSFYNNEISEKSEIFDDQFSVERPDGSNFTLKIRSTKLEDSAMYFCASKGTFSGNTIYFGEGSWLTVV.

The chain couples TRBV29-1 to TRBJ1-1, with D perhaps TRBD1 (5 bases). Trimming removed 3 bases at V and 0 bases at J, with 11 bases between. CDR3 length: 14 residues. The germline CDR1 and CDR2 sequences are SQVTM and ANQGSEA. CDR3 region: CSVDRKQVNTEAFF. CDR3 bases: TGCAGCGTTGATAGGAAACAGGTGAACACTGAAGCTTTCTTT.

The genes are TRBV10-1 and TRBJ2-2, with D perhaps TRBD1 (5 bases). Trimming stripped 2 bases from V and 5 bases from J, with 9 bases between. The CDR3 loop spans 14 amino acids. CDR1 and CDR2 (germline): WNHNN, SYGVQD (reference sequence). CDR3 region: CASSEDSWTGELFF. The DNA for the CDR3 is TGCGCCAGCAGTGAGGACAGTTGGACCGGGGAGCTGTTTTTT.

This chain uses TRBV4-1 with TRBJ1-4, with a tentative D call TRBD1 (5 bases). The CDR3 extends over 15 amino acids. In germline, CDR1 is MGHRA, CDR2 YSYEKL. V was pared by 4 bases and J by 0 bases, with 9 bases between. The CDR3 nucleotides are TGCGCCAGCAGCCGGCCAGGGTCAACTAATGAAAAACTGTTTTTT. This encodes CASSRPGSTNEKLFF.

V is TRBV6-5 and J is TRBJ1-2; D call uncertain. Germline V gene sequence: CDR1 MNHEY, CDR2 SVGAGI. V was shortened by 0 bases and J by 1 base, with 12 bases between the two germline ends. The CDR3 covers 16 residues. The CDR3 sequence is CASSYSSTVSNYGYTF. CDR3 sequence (DNA): TGTGCCAGCAGTTACTCGAGCACAGTGAGTAACTATGGCTACACCTTC.

This clone was found once. The chain uses TRBV7-8 and TRBJ2-5; D perhaps matches TRBD1 (6 bases). V dropped 4 bases and J dropped 4 bases, with 16 bases sitting between them. This CDR3 is built from 15 residues. Germline assignment: CDR1 SGHVS and CDR2 FQNEAQ. The CDR3 is CASSSRGAGSETQYF. In nucleotides, the CDR3 is TGTGCCAGCAGCTCCAGGGGCGCAGGTTCAGAGACCCAGTACTTC.

Here the CDR3 DNA reads TGCGCCAGCAGCCAAGAATCCGGTAACTATGGCTACACCTTC. Translation: CASSQESGNYGYTF. The chain joins TRBV4-3 to TRBJ1-2; no clear D. The germline CDR1 and CDR2 sequences are LGHNA and YSLEER. V lost 0 bases to trimming and J lost 1 base, with 6 bases between them. The CDR3 spans 14 residues.

CDR3 in amino acids: CASQLMLGRGNTIYF. DNA for the CDR3: TGTGCCTCCCAGCTAATGCTGGGGAGAGGAAACACCATATATTTT. This chain connects TRBV7-2 to TRBJ1-3; D unresolved. This CDR3 comprises 15 residues. Germline V gene data show CDR1 as SGHTA and CDR2 as FQGNSA. Trimming cost V 11 bases and J 4 bases, with 21 bases left between them.

J is TRBJ2-3 and V is TRBV18; D gene unclear. The CDR3 length is 16 residues. CDR1 is KGHSH, CDR2 LQKENI, per germline. Between the trimmed V and J ends, which lost 0 bases and 2 bases, there was a span of 12 bases. The CDR3 region has the DNA TGTGCCAGCTCACCACCGAACGCAAAGTCCACAGATACGCAGTATTTT. Amino acids: CASSPPNAKSTDTQYF.

The chain is built from TRBV27 and TRBJ2-1; 9 bases are shared with TRBD2. Germline loops: CDR1 MNHEY, CDR2 SMNVEV (reference sequence). The CDR3 spans 17 residues. The junction had 13 bases not matched to a gene; V was cut back by 2 bases and J by 8 bases. CDR3 amino acids: CASSLLAGGPVVYEQFF. For the CDR3, the DNA is TGTGCCAGCAGTTTACTTGCGGGGGGGCCTGTCGTCTATGAGCAGTTCTTC.

The chain carries TRBV28 and TRBJ2-1; 12 bases are shared with TRBD2. CDR3 size: 15 residues. Germline V gene data show CDR1 as MDHEN and CDR2 as SYDVKM. V trimming: 7 bases; J trimming: 2 bases; junction bases outside the gene matches: 3. CDR3 DNA: TGTGCCAGCACCCTAGCGGGGGGGCCCTACAATGAGCAGTTCTTC. It specifies CASTLAGGPYNEQFF.

In the case of this clone: At the DNA level, this CDR3 is encoded by other sequences in the same sample as well. The rearrangement uses TRBV5-1 and TRBJ2-1; D is unresolved. Trimming cost V 3 bases and J 0 bases, with 7 bases left between them. The CDR3 has 14 amino acids. Germline assignment: CDR1 SGHRS and CDR2 YFSETQ. CDR3 loop: CASSYTDSYNEQFF. The CDR3 nucleotides read TGCGCCAGCAGCTACACGGACTCCTACAATGAGCAGTTCTTC.

The chain uses TRBV6-2 or TRBV6-3 and TRBJ2-7; D remains ambiguous. CDR1 MNHEY and CDR2 SVGEGT come from the germline V gene. The CDR3 is 16 amino acids. Between the trimmed V and J ends, which lost 2 bases and 0 bases, there was a span of 14 bases. Here the CDR3 DNA reads TGTGCCAGCAGTTACCTCTTAGGCCTCAGCTCCTACGAGCAGTACGTC. Translated: CASSYLLGLSSYEQYV.

This clone was detected only a few times. The chain carries TRBV18 and TRBJ2-2, with 7 bases aligning to TRBD1. Germline CDR1 KGHSH, CDR2 LQKENI. Losses at the gene ends were 0 bases for V and 0 bases for J; bases not matched to a gene: 1. The CDR3 is 16 amino acids. The CDR3 loop reads CASSPPGTANTGELFF. CDR3 in DNA: TGTGCCAGCTCACCACCCGGGACAGCGAACACCGGGGAGCTGTTTTTT.